The clone carrying this T cell receptor beta chain was counted once. Libraries were prepared by immunoSEQ multiplex PCR; TCRdb keeps only in-frame clonotypes and omits some of them. The sample lists 250,000 to 300,000 clones; 86% were seen once. This sample is part of a study of blood T cell repertoires in COVID-19. Germline assignment: CDR1 LNHDA and CDR2 SQIVND (reference sequence). The CDR3 totals 13 residues. The ends were cut back, 5 bases at V and 2 bases at J, with 8 bases in the middle. While infection was still active, Seattle patients were enrolled and then followed longitudinally. This sequence was found in a woman in her thirties with COVID-19, enrolled during active disease. The V gene is TRBV19, the J gene TRBJ2-3; D remains ambiguous. The sample was peripheral blood. As DNA, the CDR3 is TGTGCCAGTAGTGTGTTACTCACAGATACGCAGTATTTT. Protein product: CASSVLLTDTQYF.